The 27 T cell receptor beta chains below were found in one sample sequenced in a study of early T cells in non-severe SARS-CoV-2 infection. TCRdb processed the 5' RACE reads anew with MiXCR; each CDR3 protein has one entry. The repertoire holds about 79,000 distinct CDR3 sequences, with 10% to 12% as singletons. The sample taken for sequencing was whole blood. These receptors were obtained from an adult who was a healthcare worker with PCR-confirmed SARS-CoV-2 infection or an uninfected control (not recorded which).

The sample holds one count of this clonotype. The V call is TRBV5-4, the J call TRBJ1-1; D unclear. Germline assignment: CDR1 SGHNT and CDR2 YYREEE (reference sequence). The CDR3 runs to 14 residues. V lost 2 bases, J lost 1 base, and 9 bases lay in between. The CDR3 nucleotides read TGTGCCAGCAGCTTCTCCCCGGGGAACACTGAAGCTTTCTTT. Translation: CASSFSPGNTEAFF.

This clonotype has only a few counts. The V and J genes are TRBV20-1 and TRBJ2-7; a possible D gene is TRBD1 (7 bases). The CDR3 is made up of 16 amino acids. Deletions cut 2 bases from V and 4 bases from J, with 21 bases between. CDR1 and CDR2 (germline): DFQATT, SNEGSKA (reference sequence). The CDR3 sequence: CSARTLETGAGYEQYF. The CDR3 DNA is TGCAGTGCTAGAACCCTGGAAACAGGGGCGGGGTACGAGCAGTACTTC.

The rearrangement links TRBV7-8 to TRBJ2-2; a weak D match, TRBD1 (6 bases). Trimming removed 3 bases at V and 4 bases at J, with 15 bases between. CDR1 is SGHVS, CDR2 FQNEAQ, per germline. The CDR3 extends over 16 amino acids. DNA for the CDR3: TGTGCCAGCAGCTTTTTTGCGACAGGACTCACCGGGGAGCTGTTTTTT. It is translated as CASSFFATGLTGELFF.

The chain has TRBV6-1 and TRBJ1-4; D possibly corresponds to TRBD1 (5 bases). V gave up 6 bases and J gave up 7 bases, with 15 bases separating them. Per germline, CDR1 MNHNS and CDR2 SASEGT. The length of the CDR3 is 14 residues. CDR3 loop: CASRGVRLGEKLFF. CDR3 nucleotides: TGTGCCAGCAGGGGGGTACGGCTGGGTGAAAAACTGTTTTTT.

This chain links TRBV6-6 with TRBJ1-5, with TRBD1 identical over 11 bases. Germline CDR1 and CDR2: MNHNY and SVGAGI (reference sequence). The CDR3 contains 18 residues. Trimming removed 5 bases from V and 6 bases from J; junction bases left unmatched: 15. The CDR3 sequence is CASSTTDRTGGDSQPQHF. CDR3 coding DNA: TGTGCCAGCAGTACTACGGACCGGACAGGGGGCGATAGTCAGCCCCAGCATTTT.

The chain joins TRBV7-9 to TRBJ2-7; the D gene is possibly TRBD2 (5 bases). This CDR3 region has 12 residues. Trimming stripped 5 bases from V and 8 bases from J, with 13 bases between. Germline CDR1 reads SEHNR; CDR2 reads FQNEAQ (reference sequence). The CDR3 region has the DNA TGTGCCAGCAGCCTCAACGGGGAAAAGCAGTACTTC. Translation: CASSLNGEKQYF.

This clonotype occurred a few times. The chain combines TRBV12-3 or TRBV12-4 with TRBJ2-2; possibly TRBD1 for D (6 bases). V gave up 5 bases and J gave up 8 bases, with 18 bases separating them. The CDR3 runs to 15 residues. The CDR3 nucleotides read TGTGCCAGCAGTATAGAGGCAGGGGTAGCTGGGGAGCTGTTTTTT. Its protein product is CASSIEAGVAGELFF.

This clonotype was seen more than once but under ten times. CDR3 in amino acids: CASRLVRDTQYF. CDR3 coding DNA: TGTGCCAGCCGACTAGTTAGAGATACGCAGTATTTT. The chain has TRBV2 and TRBJ2-3; maybe TRBD2 (6 bases). The length of the CDR3 is 12 residues. Germline values: CDR1 SNHLY, CDR2 FYNNEI. V lost 8 bases, J lost 5 bases, and 11 bases lay in between.

This clonotype was observed at least ten times. The CDR3: CASSPASGAYNEQFF. As DNA, the CDR3 is TGTGCCAGCAGCCCAGCTAGCGGGGCTTACAATGAGCAGTTCTTC. This chain links TRBV5-6 with TRBJ2-1; TRBD2 matches at 9 bases. Per germline, CDR1 SGHDT and CDR2 YYEEEE. The CDR3 extends over 15 amino acids. V lost 4 bases to trimming and J lost 4 bases; unmatched junction nucleotides: 6.

This chain links TRBV7-2 with TRBJ1-2; TRBD1 agrees at 11 bases. CDR1 is SGHTA and CDR2 is FQGNSA in the germline V gene. The CDR3 is 15 amino acids. V was pared by 3 bases and J by 4 bases, with 4 bases of the junction left unmatched. CDR3 loop: CASSLSGTGGYGYTF. The CDR3 nucleotides read TGTGCCAGCAGCTTGTCCGGGACAGGGGGCTATGGCTACACCTTC. Using reference TRBV7-2 and TRBJ1-2 for the parts outside the CDR3, the full variable domain is GAGVSQSPSNKVTEKGKDVELRCDPISGHTALYWYRQSLGQGLEFLIYFQGNSAPDKSGLPSDRFSAERTGGSVSTLTIQRTQQEDSAVYLCASSLSGTGGYGYTFGSGTRLTVV.

The chain carries TRBV12-3 or TRBV12-4 and TRBJ1-1; D ambiguous. The V end lost 5 bases, the J end lost 4 bases, and 8 bases lay between the germline ends. The CDR3 is 12 amino acids. CDR3 DNA: TGTGCCAGCAGTGGGGTGGGCACTGAAGCTTTCTTT. As protein: CASSGVGTEAFF.

Regarding this clonotype: The junction shows a germline mismatch at one end, possibly a read error. The V and J genes are TRBV4-2 and TRBJ2-7; D possibly matches TRBD1 or TRBD2 (5 bases each). CDR3 length equals 16 residues. The V gene's germline CDR1 is LGHNA and CDR2 YNFKEQ. CDR3 amino acids: CASSQDMAGSSYEQYF. The CDR3 DNA follows: TGTGCTAGCAGCCAAGATATGGCAGGGAGCTCCTACGAGCAGTACTTC.

The V gene is TRBV11-3, the J gene TRBJ2-1; TRBD1 matches at 9 bases. The trim removed 5 bases at V and 8 bases at J, leaving 4 bases unmatched. The germline V gene has CDR1 SGHNT and CDR2 YENEEA. This CDR3 has 13 amino acids. The chain's CDR3 is CASSPGQGYEQFF. The CDR3 DNA reads as TGTGCCAGCAGCCCGGGACAGGGCTATGAGCAGTTCTTC.

The chain carries TRBV14 and TRBJ1-2; unclear D gene. Looked up from germline, CDR1 is SGHDN and CDR2 is FVKESK. This CDR3 contains 13 residues. Deletions cut 2 bases from V and 8 bases from J, with 12 bases between. The CDR3 region is CASSQSRVGGYTF. In nucleotides, the CDR3 is TGTGCCAGCAGCCAAAGCCGGGTTGGAGGCTACACCTTC.

The chain has TRBV6-2 or TRBV6-3 and TRBJ1-5, with D maybe TRBD1 (5 bases). CDR1 and CDR2 from the germline V gene are MNHEY and SVGEGT. The CDR3 consists of 15 residues. V was pared by 2 bases and J by 7 bases, with 15 bases between. The CDR3 sequence: CASSYEGRGRQPQHF. The DNA of the CDR3 is TGTGCCAGCAGTTACGAAGGGAGGGGCCGGCAGCCCCAGCATTTT.

The chain links TRBV27 to TRBJ2-7; 8 bases are shared with TRBD2. Per germline, CDR1 MNHEY and CDR2 SMNVEV (reference sequence). J gave up 4 bases and V 8 bases, and 10 bases lay outside the gene matches. The CDR3 contains 14 residues. In nucleotides, the CDR3 is TGTGCCAGCGGCCCACTTCGGGGGGGGTACGAGCAGTACTTC. This sequence encodes CASGPLRGGYEQYF.

This clonotype was counted many times. This chain uses TRBV6-5 with TRBJ1-5; D may be TRBD1 (6 bases). This CDR3 spans 15 amino acids. CDR1 and CDR2 (germline): MNHEY, SVGAGI. Trimming stripped 5 bases from V and 4 bases from J, with 15 bases between. The CDR3, as DNA: TGTGCCAGCAGTAGGGGTTTTAGGGGGAATCAGCCCCAGCATTTT. This encodes CASSRGFRGNQPQHF.

This clonotype was counted many times. The chain links TRBV9 to TRBJ2-2; TRBD1 or TRBD2 may be the D gene (5 bases each). CDR3 length equals 14 residues. Looked up from germline, CDR1 is SGDLS and CDR2 is YYNGEE. The V gene lost 3 bases and the J gene lost 7 bases, with 13 bases spanning the gap. DNA of the CDR3: TGTGCCAGCAGCGCCGGCAGGGAGTTCGGGGAGCTGTTTTTT. Its protein product is CASSAGREFGELFF.

Here the CDR3 reads CASSHQGGEQYF. Here the CDR3 DNA reads TGTGCCAGTAGTCACCAGGGTGGCGAGCAGTACTTC. The chain links TRBV19 to TRBJ2-7, with D perhaps matching TRBD1 (5 bases). The CDR3 extends over 12 amino acids. Trimming removed 5 bases at V and 6 bases at J, with 11 bases between. The germline V gene encodes CDR1 LNHDA and CDR2 SQIVND (reference sequence). Together with reference TRBV19 and TRBJ2-7, the CDR3 gives the full variable domain: DGGITQSPKYLFRKEGQNVTLSCEQNLNHDAMYWYRQDPGQGLRLIYYSQIVNDFQKGDIAEGYSVSREKKESFPLTVTSAQKNPTAFYLCASSHQGGEQYFGPGTRLTVT.

This clonotype showed up just a few times. CDR3 residues: CASSFRANEQFF. Here the CDR3 DNA reads TGTGCCAGCAGTTTTAGGGCCAATGAGCAGTTCTTC. The V and J genes are TRBV12-3 or TRBV12-4 and TRBJ2-1; D is unclear. Trimming cost V 3 bases and J 6 bases, with 6 bases left between them. The CDR3 has 12 residues.

The chain employs TRBV20-1 and TRBJ2-5; TRBD1 agrees at 8 bases. The germline CDR1 and CDR2 sequences are DFQATT and SNEGSKA (reference sequence). There are 13 residues in the CDR3. V lost 6 bases, J lost 5 bases, and 8 bases stayed unmatched. For the CDR3, the DNA is TGCAGTGCGCCCTGGACAGGGAGCGAGACCCAGTACTTC. It yields the protein CSAPWTGSETQYF.

The V call is TRBV7-2, the J call TRBJ1-1; D ambiguous. The ends were cut back, 3 bases at V and 4 bases at J, with 9 bases in the middle. Germline CDR1 SGHTA, CDR2 FQGNSA. The CDR3 sequence is 13 residues long. CDR3 protein: CASSFGVATEAFF. The CDR3 DNA sequence: TGTGCCAGCAGCTTCGGTGTGGCCACTGAAGCTTTCTTT.

This clonotype appeared a few times. The chain employs TRBV5-1 and TRBJ2-3, with D uncertain. The CDR3 loop spans 13 amino acids. V was shortened by 0 bases and J by 5 bases, with 7 bases between the two germline ends. Germline values: CDR1 SGHRS, CDR2 YFSETQ. This chain's CDR3 is CASSLDGGDTQYF. In DNA, the CDR3 is TGCGCCAGCAGCTTGGATGGCGGAGATACGCAGTATTTT.

This clonotype was recorded many times. V is TRBV7-6 and J is TRBJ2-5, with D maybe TRBD2 (6 bases). Germline V gives CDR1 SGHVS, CDR2 FNYEAQ. This CDR3 has 14 amino acids. V was cut by 5 bases and J by 4 bases, with 14 bases left in between. CDR3 DNA sequence: TGTGCCAGCAGCGGGACTGTGGGGGGAGAGACCCAGTACTTC. Encoded protein: CASSGTVGGETQYF. Based on the CDR3 plus reference TRBV7-6 and TRBJ2-5, the full variable domain is GAGVSQSPRYKVTKRGQDVALRCDPISGHVSLYWYRQALGQGPEFLTYFNYEAQQDKSGLPNDRFSAERPEGSISTLTIQRTEQRDSAMYRCASSGTVGGETQYFGPGTRLLVL.

The genes are TRBV6-1 and TRBJ2-3, with 8 positions matching TRBD2. Germline lookup yields CDR1 MNHNS and CDR2 SASEGT. This CDR3 is 15 amino acids long. The J segment lost 4 bases and the V segment lost 5 bases, leaving 8 bases of the junction unmatched. The CDR3 spells CASSRRTSSADTQYF. The CDR3 nucleotides are TGTGCCAGCAGTCGTCGGACTAGCAGCGCAGATACGCAGTATTTT.

Many counts were recorded for this clonotype. The chain recombines TRBV18 with TRBJ2-7, with a tentative D call TRBD1 (5 bases). Germline V gives CDR1 KGHSH, CDR2 LQKENI. V lost 1 base to trimming and J lost 7 bases, with 11 bases between them. This CDR3 spans 13 amino acids. CDR3 nucleotides: TGTGCCAGCTCACCACTGGAAGGGGTTGAGCAGTACTTC. This gives the protein CASSPLEGVEQYF.

This chain uses TRBV6-2 or TRBV6-3 with TRBJ1-3; 9 bases align to TRBD1. The CDR3 totals 18 residues. Trimming cost V 2 bases and J 2 bases; bases outside gene matches: 10. Germline CDR1 is MNHEY and CDR2 is SVGEGT. The CDR3 DNA reads TGTGCCAGCAGTTACCGGCGGATGACAGGGGGAACTGGAAACACCATATATTTT. Protein product: CASSYRRMTGGTGNTIYF.